These 32 T cell receptor beta chains share one sample of origin, sequenced in a study of T cell changes during pregnancy in multiple sclerosis. Produced via immunoSEQ multiplex PCR; TCRdb's table is partial and in-frame only. This table holds about 42,000 clones, about nine tenths found once. The specimen comprised CD4+ T cells from peripheral blood mononuclear cells, sampled in the second trimester of pregnancy. The receptors originated from a female donor with multiple sclerosis, enrolled in a pregnancy study.

The chain combines TRBV5-1 with TRBJ2-7; weak D call: TRBD2 (7 bases). In germline, CDR1 is SGHRS, CDR2 YFSETQ. The V and J ends lost 4 bases and 3 bases respectively, with 11 bases between them. The CDR3 is 13 amino acids. The CDR3 bases are TGCGCCAGCAGCGGGGGGGCGGGCTACGAGCAGTACTTC. Residues: CASSGGAGYEQYF. The variable domain in full, with the rest retrieved from reference TRBV5-1 and TRBJ2-7, is KAGVTQTPRYLIKTRGQQVTLSCSPISGHRSVSWYQQTPGQGLQFLFEYFSETQRNKGNFPGRFSGRQFSNSRSEMNVSTLELGDSALYLCASSGGAGYEQYFGPGTRLTVT.

This chain joins TRBV7-2 and TRBJ2-7; TRBD2 aligns across 10 bases. This CDR3 has 15 residues. Germline assignment: CDR1 SGHTA and CDR2 FQGNSA. V shed 5 bases and J 0 bases; nucleotides not matched to a gene: 4. The CDR3 DNA follows: TGTGCCAGCAGCGAAGGACTAGCGGCCTCCTACGAGCAGTACTTC. Protein product: CASSEGLAASYEQYF.

Comments on this clone: This sample also contains other DNA sequences that code for the same CDR3. This chain uses TRBV6-1 with TRBJ1-5; tentatively, D is TRBD1 (5 bases). The CDR3 spans 15 residues. The V end was cut by 0 bases, the J end by 1 base, with 7 bases between. In germline, CDR1 is MNHNS, CDR2 SASEGT. Here the CDR3 reads CASSEAGGSNQPQHF. CDR3 sequence (DNA): TGTGCCAGCAGTGAAGCGGGGGGGAGCAATCAGCCCCAGCATTTT.

The chain has TRBV28 and TRBJ2-7; D might be TRBD2 (7 bases). This CDR3 region has 15 residues. The V and J ends lost 6 bases and 3 bases respectively, with 18 bases between them. Germline V gene data show CDR1 as MDHEN and CDR2 as SYDVKM. The CDR3 sequence is CASRLGGGKVYEQYF. As DNA, the CDR3 is TGTGCCAGCAGACTAGGGGGGGGGAAAGTCTACGAGCAGTACTTC.

This clone occurred once. J is TRBJ1-5 and V is TRBV5-1; TRBD1 matches at 9 bases. The junction had 4 bases not matched to a gene; V was cut back by 0 bases and J by 6 bases. Germline values: CDR1 SGHRS, CDR2 YFSETQ. The length of the CDR3 is 15 residues. The CDR3 protein is CASSLGTGGFQPQHF. The DNA for the CDR3 is TGCGCCAGCAGCTTGGGTACAGGGGGCTTTCAGCCCCAGCATTTT.

The chain recombines TRBV28 with TRBJ1-1, with 10 bases lining up with TRBD1. The CDR3 runs to 13 residues. Germline loops: CDR1 MDHEN, CDR2 SYDVKM. The junction had 5 bases not matched to a gene; V was cut back by 8 bases and J by 5 bases. DNA of the CDR3: TGTGCCAGCGGGGACAGGGGTGAGACTGAAGCTTTCTTT. Amino acids: CASGDRGETEAFF. Full variable domain (rest looked up from reference TRBV28 and TRBJ1-1): DVKVTQSSRYLVKRTGEKVFLECVQDMDHENMFWYRQDPGLGLRLIYFSYDVKMKEKGDIPEGYSVSREKKERFSLILESASTNQTSMYLCASGDRGETEAFFGQGTRLTVV.

The chain joins TRBV29-1 to TRBJ2-3; tentative D call: TRBD1 (6 bases). The CDR3 is 13 amino acids. CDR1 and CDR2 from the germline V gene are SQVTM and ANQGSEA. V shed 5 bases and J shed 6 bases, with 15 bases lying between them. This CDR3 reads CSVRTGIRDTQYF. DNA for the CDR3: TGCAGCGTTCGAACAGGGATTCGGGATACGCAGTATTTT.

The chain uses TRBV7-2 and TRBJ1-4, with no clear D. The CDR3 is 14 amino acids. V gave up 1 base and J gave up 5 bases, with 8 bases separating them. Germline V CDR1 and CDR2: SGHTA, FQGNSA. In nucleotides, the CDR3 is TGTGCCAGCAGCTTAGACAGTCAGAATGAAAAACTGTTTTTT. Its protein is CASSLDSQNEKLFF.

Only one count was recorded for this clone. The gene calls are TRBV19 and TRBJ1-1, with 7 bases lining up with TRBD1. The ends lost 4 bases at V and 1 base at J; junction bases unmatched: 3. This CDR3 has 14 residues. Germline CDR1 reads LNHDA; CDR2 reads SQIVND (reference sequence). Here the CDR3 reads CASSSRDRNTEAFF. The CDR3 bases are TGTGCCAGTAGTAGCCGGGACAGGAACACTGAAGCTTTCTTT.

DNA for the CDR3: TGTGCCAGCGGCTGGGGTGGGGCAGAGACCCAGTACTTC. Protein: CASGWGGAETQYF. The V gene is TRBV9, the J gene TRBJ2-5, with a possible D match to TRBD1 (5 bases). The germline gives CDR1 SGDLS, CDR2 YYNGEE. The CDR3 is made up of 13 amino acids. V was trimmed by 7 bases and J by 4 bases, leaving 14 bases between them.

The rearrangement links TRBV28 to TRBJ2-3; 7 bases match TRBD1. The germline gives CDR1 MDHEN, CDR2 SYDVKM. The J segment lost 4 bases and the V segment lost 6 bases, leaving 13 bases of the junction unmatched. The CDR3 runs to 16 residues. The CDR3 DNA reads as TGTGCCAGCAGGGGAAACAGGGGACCTTACGCAGATACGCAGTATTTT. Amino acid sequence: CASRGNRGPYADTQYF.

This clone was picked up one time. The chain carries TRBV6-1 and TRBJ1-1; D may be TRBD1 (5 bases). Trimming removed 3 bases at V and 6 bases at J, with 14 bases between. The CDR3 consists of 14 residues. The germline V gene has CDR1 MNHNS and CDR2 SASEGT. The CDR3 reads CASSDKGQLAEAFF. DNA of the CDR3: TGTGCCAGCAGTGATAAGGGGCAGTTAGCTGAAGCTTTCTTT.

This clone was seen only a few times. The rearrangement links TRBV2 to TRBJ2-3; 8 bases match TRBD2. The germline V gene has CDR1 SNHLY and CDR2 FYNNEI. The J segment lost 3 bases and the V segment lost 6 bases, leaving 11 bases of the junction unmatched. The CDR3 contains 16 residues. CDR3 amino acids: CASRTGGLGHTDTQYF. The CDR3 DNA follows: TGTGCCAGCAGGACCGGGGGACTAGGGCATACAGATACGCAGTATTTT.

The chain links TRBV5-6 to TRBJ2-7, with D perhaps matching TRBD1 (5 bases). Germline lookup yields CDR1 SGHDT and CDR2 YYEEEE. The V and J ends lost 4 bases and 2 bases respectively, with 19 bases between them. There are 16 residues in the CDR3. CDR3 in DNA: TGTGCCAGCAGCGGATCCAGGGTCTCCAGGGCCTACGAGCAGTACTTC. It specifies CASSGSRVSRAYEQYF.

The chain couples TRBV28 to TRBJ1-1, with D maybe TRBD1 (5 bases). Germline CDR1 reads MDHEN; CDR2 reads SYDVKM. This CDR3 has 14 residues. Between the trimmed V and J ends, which lost 7 bases and 1 base, there was a span of 13 bases. DNA for the CDR3: TGTGCCAGCACCCCAGGACACCCGAACACTGAAGCTTTCTTT. Amino acid sequence: CASTPGHPNTEAFF.

The chain combines TRBV6-1 with TRBJ2-2, with 9 bases matching TRBD1. Germline V lookup: CDR1 MNHNS, CDR2 SASEGT. Trimming at V came to 3 bases and at J to 8 bases, leaving 10 bases not matched to a gene. This CDR3 has 16 amino acids. The CDR3 reads CASSDRTGGAYGELFF. In DNA, the CDR3 is TGTGCCAGCAGTGACCGTACAGGGGGCGCTTATGGGGAGCTGTTTTTT.

The chain couples TRBV2 to TRBJ2-1; 11 bases align to TRBD1. CDR1 and CDR2 from the germline V gene are SNHLY and FYNNEI. V lost 8 bases and J lost 8; bases outside the gene matches: 5. The CDR3 loop spans 13 amino acids. The CDR3 region is CASGGTGGDEQFF. In DNA form, the CDR3 reads TGTGCCAGCGGTGGGACAGGGGGGGATGAGCAGTTCTTC.

The genes are TRBV28 and TRBJ2-3, with 8 positions matching TRBD2. The CDR3 is 15 amino acids. The germline gives CDR1 MDHEN, CDR2 SYDVKM. V dropped 4 bases and J dropped 0; count of bases not matched to a gene: 3. The CDR3 sequence is CASSYPSGSTDTQYF. The DNA for the CDR3 is TGTGCCAGCAGTTACCCTAGCGGGAGCACAGATACGCAGTATTTT.

V and J are TRBV28 and TRBJ2-2, with a tentative D call TRBD2 (6 bases). CDR1 and CDR2 (germline): MDHEN, SYDVKM. The length of the CDR3 is 15 residues. V lost 6 bases and J lost 1, with 12 bases in between. CDR3 protein: CASSRPGENTGELFF. The CDR3 coding sequence is TGTGCCAGCAGCCGCCCGGGAGAGAACACCGGGGAGCTGTTTTTT.

V is TRBV7-3 and J is TRBJ1-2; the D is unclear. The CDR3 covers 14 residues. Trimming took 4 bases from V and 8 from J, leaving 17 bases between them. The germline gives CDR1 SGHTA, CDR2 FQGTGA. The chain's CDR3 is CASSSSGRVVGYTF. CDR3 in DNA: TGTGCCAGCAGCTCCTCTGGGAGGGTCGTAGGCTACACCTTC. The whole variable domain, remainder taken from reference TRBV7-3 and TRBJ1-2, is GAGVSQTPSNKVTEKGKYVELRCDPISGHTALYWYRQSLGQGPEFLIYFQGTGAADDSGLPNDRFFAVRPEGSVSTLKIQRTERGDSAVYLCASSSSGRVVGYTFGSGTRLTVV.

This clone has only a few counts. The genes are TRBV21-1 and TRBJ1-2; the D call in the table, TRBD1, was not verified against the DNA. TRBV21-1 is assigned pseudogene status. The CDR3 spans 16 residues. CDR3 nucleotides: TGTGCCAGCAGCAAAGAGAGGACAGGGCTATGGGATGGCTACACCTTC. It translates to CASSKERTGLWDGYTF.

This chain connects TRBV15 to TRBJ2-1; D not resolved. Trimming stripped 0 bases from V and 4 bases from J, with 10 bases between. The CDR3 contains 15 residues. Germline V lookup: CDR1 LNHNV, CDR2 YYDKDF (reference sequence). For the CDR3, the DNA is TGTGCCACCAGCAGAGATATAGCTTCGTACAATGAGCAGTTCTTC. Its protein is CATSRDIASYNEQFF.

The chain couples TRBV4-2 to TRBJ2-7, with 7 bases fitting TRBD1. This CDR3 region has 20 residues. The ends lost 2 bases at V and 3 bases at J; junction bases unmatched: 22. Germline CDR1 LGHNA, CDR2 YNFKEQ. The CDR3: CASSQITGAYRTGEGYEQYF. The CDR3 DNA is TGTGCCAGCAGCCAAATAACAGGGGCCTACCGGACAGGAGAGGGCTACGAGCAGTACTTC.

The rearrangement links TRBV6-1 to TRBJ2-7; possibly TRBD1 for D (6 bases). V shed 3 bases and J shed 3 bases, with 15 bases lying between them. The CDR3 spans 15 residues. Germline V gene data show CDR1 as MNHNS and CDR2 as SASEGT. The CDR3 DNA follows: TGTGCCAGCAGTGAGATAGGGGACAAATTCTACGAGCAGTACTTC. This translates into CASSEIGDKFYEQYF.

The chain links TRBV2 to TRBJ1-5; D might be TRBD1 (5 bases). V lost 4 bases and J lost 0, with 7 bases in between. The CDR3 is made up of 14 amino acids. CDR1 and CDR2 (germline): SNHLY, FYNNEI. This CDR3 is CASSGQTSNQPQHF. CDR3 bases: TGTGCCAGCAGTGGACAGACTAGCAATCAGCCCCAGCATTTT. Full variable domain (remainder filled in from reference TRBV2 and TRBJ1-5): EPEVTQTPSHQVTQMGQEVILRCVPISNHLYFYWYRQILGQKVEFLVSFYNNEISEKSEIFDDQFSVERPDGSNFTLKIRSTKLEDSAMYFCASSGQTSNQPQHFGDGTRLSIL.

The chain joins TRBV6-6 to TRBJ1-2; D not resolved. The length of the CDR3 is 14 residues. Germline V gene lookup returns CDR1 MNHNY and CDR2 SVGAGI (reference sequence). V shed 7 bases and J shed 2 bases, with 14 bases lying between them. The CDR3 here is CASTSGPLNYGYTF. CDR3 coding DNA: TGTGCCAGCACTAGCGGGCCGTTAAACTATGGCTACACCTTC.

The gene calls are TRBV2 and TRBJ1-1; the D is unclear. Germline lookup yields CDR1 SNHLY and CDR2 FYNNEI. Trimming took 7 bases from V and 3 from J, leaving 6 bases between them. The CDR3 runs 11 residues. This CDR3 is CASTDYTEAFF. CDR3 sequence (DNA): TGTGCCAGCACGGACTACACTGAAGCTTTCTTT.

The chain recombines TRBV19 with TRBJ1-2; 9 bases fit TRBD1. Trimming cost V 5 bases and J 5 bases; bases outside gene matches: 6. CDR1 and CDR2 from the germline V gene are LNHDA and SQIVND (reference sequence). The CDR3 sequence is 14 residues long. CDR3 region: CASSLRDREYGYTF. DNA of the CDR3: TGTGCCAGTAGTCTTCGGGACAGGGAGTATGGCTACACCTTC.

This clone was counted only a few times. The CDR3 loop reads CASSSTLGRSYEQYF. CDR3 DNA: TGTGCCAGCAGCAGCACCCTAGGAAGGAGTTACGAGCAGTACTTC. The gene calls are TRBV7-2 and TRBJ2-7; D not certain. The germline V and J ends were trimmed by 5 bases and 4 bases, with 18 bases remaining between them. Germline V gives CDR1 SGHTA, CDR2 FQGNSA. This CDR3 is built from 15 residues.

The rearrangement uses TRBV28 and TRBJ2-1; D is unclear. CDR3 length: 12 residues. The germline CDR1 and CDR2 sequences are MDHEN and SYDVKM. The V gene lost 6 bases and the J gene lost 5 bases, with 8 bases spanning the gap. The CDR3 region is CASSRGHNEQFF. DNA of the CDR3: TGTGCCAGCAGCCGAGGTCACAATGAGCAGTTCTTC.

V usage is TRBV27 and J usage is TRBJ2-5; 8 bases map to TRBD2. After removal of 7 bases from V and 9 bases from J, the junction contained 7 bases not matched to a gene. CDR1 MNHEY and CDR2 SMNVEV come from the germline V gene (reference sequence). The CDR3 is made up of 12 amino acids. CDR3 loop: CASTTAAGAQYF. CDR3 bases: TGTGCCAGCACAACCGCAGCGGGAGCCCAGTACTTC.

The genes are TRBV7-9 and TRBJ2-1; 7 nucleotides line up with TRBD2. Germline CDR1 and CDR2: SEHNR and FQNEAQ (reference sequence). J was trimmed by 4 bases and V by 2 bases; bases with no gene match: 11. The CDR3 has 17 residues. The CDR3 reads CASSLFSIAGSYNEQFF. The DNA of the CDR3 is TGTGCCAGCAGCTTATTCTCAATAGCGGGTTCTTACAATGAGCAGTTCTTC. Using reference TRBV7-9 and TRBJ2-1 for the parts outside the CDR3, the full variable domain is DTGVSQNPRHKITKRGQNVTFRCDPISEHNRLYWYRQTLGQGPEFLTYFQNEAQLEKSRLLSDRFSAERPKGSFSTLEIQRTEQGDSAMYLCASSLFSIAGSYNEQFFGPGTRLTVL.